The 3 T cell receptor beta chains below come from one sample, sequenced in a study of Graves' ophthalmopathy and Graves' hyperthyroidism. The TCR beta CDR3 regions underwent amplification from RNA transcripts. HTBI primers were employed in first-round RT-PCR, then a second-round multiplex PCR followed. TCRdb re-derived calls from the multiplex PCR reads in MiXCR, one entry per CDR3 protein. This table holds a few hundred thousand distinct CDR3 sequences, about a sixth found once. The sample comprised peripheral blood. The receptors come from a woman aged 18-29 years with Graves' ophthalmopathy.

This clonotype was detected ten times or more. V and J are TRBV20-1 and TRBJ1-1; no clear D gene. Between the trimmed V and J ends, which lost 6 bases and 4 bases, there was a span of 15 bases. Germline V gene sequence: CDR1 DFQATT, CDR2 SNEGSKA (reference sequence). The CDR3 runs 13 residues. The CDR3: CSAPEGRSTEAFF. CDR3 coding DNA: TGCAGTGCGCCGGAAGGGAGGAGCACTGAAGCTTTCTTT.

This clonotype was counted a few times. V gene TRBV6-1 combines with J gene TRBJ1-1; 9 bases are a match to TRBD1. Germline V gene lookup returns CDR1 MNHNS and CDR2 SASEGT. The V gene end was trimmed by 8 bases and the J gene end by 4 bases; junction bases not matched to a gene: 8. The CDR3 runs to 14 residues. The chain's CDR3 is CASLPGQGTTEAFF. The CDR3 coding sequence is TGTGCCAGCTTACCGGGACAGGGTACCACTGAAGCTTTCTTT.

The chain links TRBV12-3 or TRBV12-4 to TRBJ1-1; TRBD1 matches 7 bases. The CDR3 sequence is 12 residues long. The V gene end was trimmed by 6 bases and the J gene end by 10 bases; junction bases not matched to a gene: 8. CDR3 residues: CASRKQGRRAFF. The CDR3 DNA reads TGTGCCAGCAGAAAACAGGGGAGGAGAGCTTTCTTT.